This T cell receptor (beta chain) was identified during a study of CD8 T cells in Susac syndrome. It was with random hexamers that roughly 0.5 to 1 ug RNA was reverse transcribed. The TCR beta CDR3 was amplified by immunoSEQ multiplex PCR across 54 Vbeta, 13 Jbeta. TCRdb re-analysed the immunoSEQ multiplex PCR reads in MiXCR, keeping a single row per CDR3 protein. Of fewer than 100,000 distinct CDR3 sequences listed, roughly nine tenths are singletons. The multiple sclerosis controls comprised treatment-naive patients whose relapsing-remitting disease was stable or active. The clonotype comes from a human donor with multiple sclerosis. Sequencing was done on a sample of CD8+ T cells from PBMCs.

The CDR3 coding sequence is TGCAGTGCTGCCGGGACAGGAGCCTACGAGCAGTACTTC. Translating gives CSAAGTGAYEQYF. This chain links TRBV20-1 with TRBJ2-7; 8 bases map to TRBD1. In germline, CDR1 is DFQATT, CDR2 SNEGSKA (reference sequence). V shed 5 bases and J 2 bases; nucleotides not matched to a gene: 5. The CDR3 runs 13 residues.